A selection of T cell receptor beta chains follows, all from one sample in a study of patients and donors after allogeneic stem cell transplantation. TCRdb reanalysed the RT-PCR reads using MiXCR and keeps one entry per CDR3 protein. The repertoire holds roughly 960,000 distinct CDR3 sequences, with roughly 18% as singletons. The sequenced sample was blood, either unsorted or a sorted T cell fraction (not recorded which). The source is a human donor who was either an allogeneic HSCT recipient or a stem cell or donor lymphocyte infusion donor (not recorded which). It is not recorded whose cells these are; they may come from a transplant donor. CDR3s include the opening cysteine and the closing phenylalanine or tryptophan. The D gene is left open where the match is weak. The size of a clone is reported for some rows only, either as once, few or many, or as a class for expanded clones.

TRBV18	NA	TRBJ2-7	few	TGTGCCAGCTCCCACGGGCGGGAAGTACCCTACGAGCAGTACTTC	CASSHGREVPYEQYF
TRBV15	TRBD1	TRBJ2-3	NA	TGTGCCACCAGCATTCAGGGGGCTCGGACAGATACGCAGTATTTT	CATSIQGARTDTQYF
TRBV6-1	NA	TRBJ2-7	few	TGTGCCACCCGGGGGCGACTAACGGGATCCGAGCAGTACTTC	CATRGRLTGSEQYF
TRBV12-3/TRBV12-4	TRBD2	TRBJ2-3	few	TGTGCCAGCAGTCCGGGGGGGAAGCGAAGCACAGATACGCAGTATTTT	CASSPGGKRSTDTQYF
TRBV3-1	NA	TRBJ2-5	NA	TGTGCCAGCAGCCATGGGGGGCCTCAAACCCAAGAGACCCAGTACTTC	CASSHGGPQTQETQYF
TRBV5-1	NA	TRBJ2-2	few	TGCGCCAGCAGCTTGGGTCAAAGAAAAGAGCTGTTTTTT	CASSLGQRKELFF
TRBV11-3	NA	TRBJ1-6	NA	TGTGCCAGCAGCTTAGGGCGGGATTCACCCCTCCACTTT	CASSLGRDSPLHF
TRBV28	TRBD2	TRBJ2-1	NA	TGTGCCAGCAGTTTAGGATTAGCGGGGGGCCGCGGTATACATGAGCAGTTCTTC	CASSLGLAGGRGIHEQFF
TRBV5-5	NA	TRBJ1-2	few	TGTGCCAGCAGCTTGAAGGCAGGGAGTGGCTACACCTTC	CASSLKAGSGYTF
TRBV4-2	TRBD2	TRBJ2-1	few	TGTGCCAGCAGCCAGGGGTTACTAGCGGGGGGGAATGAGCAGTTCTTC	CASSQGLLAGGNEQFF
TRBV7-2	NA	TRBJ2-5	few	TGTGCCAGCACCCAACCGCGGGAGACCCAGTACTTC	CASTQPRETQYF
TRBV3-1	NA	TRBJ1-2	NA	TGTGCCAGCAGCCAAGGATGGGAAATCTATGGCTACACCTTC	CASSQGWEIYGYTF
TRBV4-2	NA	TRBJ1-2	few	TGTGCCAGCAGCCTAGGACCGGGCCCTTCCGCGGATGGCTACACCTTC	CASSLGPGPSADGYTF
TRBV4-1	TRBD2	TRBJ2-7	many	TGCGCCAGCAGGTCGGTGCGGGGGAGCACCTACGAGCAGTACTTC	CASRSVRGSTYEQYF
TRBV15	NA	TRBJ2-7	NA	TGTGCCACCAGCTCCCTAGGTATACCGGTAGAGTACTTC	CATSSLGIPVEYF
TRBV29-1	TRBD1	TRBJ1-1	NA	TGCAGCGTACTAGGGGGCTTCTGGGACACTGAAGCTTTCTTT	CSVLGGFWDTEAFF
TRBV27	NA	TRBJ2-1	NA	TGTGCCAGCAGTTTTACGCCGCCAGGGGAAACCTACAATGAGCAGTTCTTC	CASSFTPPGETYNEQFF
TRBV6-2/TRBV6-3	TRBD2	TRBJ2-3	few	TGTGCCAGCAGTTACTCGGTTCGGGTCAGCGGGGGGGGCACAGATACGCAGTATTTT	CASSYSVRVSGGGTDTQYF
TRBV6-1	NA	TRBJ2-7	NA	TGTGCCAGCAGTGAGTTTGGCAGCGGAGACGCCTACGAGCAGTACTTC	CASSEFGSGDAYEQYF
TRBV7-9	NA	TRBJ2-3	many	TGTGCCAGCAGTCCCTCGGGCGATACGCAGTATTTT	CASSPSGDTQYF
TRBV5-1	NA	TRBJ1-1	many	TGCGCCAGCAGCTGGGGGGGGGTTGGCACTGAAGCTTTCTTT	CASSWGGVGTEAFF
TRBV6-1	TRBD1	TRBJ2-7	few	TGTGCCAGCACCCCGGAGGGACAGGGGGCCTACGAGCAGTACTTC	CASTPEGQGAYEQYF
TRBV7-2	TRBD1	TRBJ2-1	few	TGTGCCAGCAGCTTAAACGGACAGGGTATTGACGAGCAGTTCTTC	CASSLNGQGIDEQFF
TRBV5-5	NA	TRBJ2-7	NA	TGTGCCACTCAAGCGGTAGCAGGCAGCTCCTACGAGCAGTACTTC	CATQAVAGSSYEQYF
TRBV28	NA	TRBJ2-3	NA	TGTGCCAGCACGGGTGGTGGACGCACAGATACGCAGTATTTT	CASTGGGRTDTQYF
TRBV7-8	TRBD2	TRBJ2-1	few	TGTGCCAGCAGCTTAGCGAGACTAGCGGGAGGCTACAATGAGCAGTTCTTC	CASSLARLAGGYNEQFF
TRBV4-1	NA	TRBJ2-3	few	TGCGCCAGCAGCTTAGGACCGTCAAATACGCAGTATTTT	CASSLGPSNTQYF
TRBV2	TRBD1	TRBJ1-5	NA	TGTGCCAGCAGCCCCGACAGGGGGTCGGGGCAGCCCCAGCATTTT	CASSPDRGSGQPQHF
TRBV3-1	NA	TRBJ1-2	NA	TGTGCCAGCAGCCAAGAATCTGCGGGGACCCTGCTTAACTATGGCTACACCTTC	CASSQESAGTLLNYGYTF
TRBV12-1	NA	TRBJ1-5	few	TGTGCCAGCAGCTCCTCTTATTTGCAGCCCCAGCATTTT	CASSSSYLQPQHF
TRBV11-2	NA	TRBJ2-7	NA	TGTGCCAGCAGAAATCCGCGCCGTTTAGAGCAGTACTTC	CASRNPRRLEQYF
TRBV5-1	TRBD2	TRBJ2-3	NA	TGCGCCAGCAGAGAGCGGGGGGCCACAGATACGCAGTATTTT	CASRERGATDTQYF
TRBV20-1	NA	TRBJ1-2	NA	TGCAGTGCCCAGGAGACAGGACACTACACCTTC	CSAQETGHYTF
TRBV28	NA	TRBJ1-4	NA	TGTGCCAGCAGTTGCCTTTGGGAAAAACTGTTTTTT	CASSCLWEKLFF
TRBV11-1	TRBD1	TRBJ1-5	NA	TGTGCCAGCAGCTGGGACAGGGGTGATCTTGGAGGTAATCAGCCCCAGCATTTT	CASSWDRGDLGGNQPQHF
TRBV3-1	NA	TRBJ1-1	NA	TGTGCCAGCTGGGGGGCTTGGGTCCCTAACACTGAAGCTTTCTTT	CASWGAWVPNTEAFF